Here is one T cell receptor (beta chain) with its context. This entry belongs to a study of blood T cell repertoires in COVID-19. On the study more broadly: The analysed material was cDNA or gDNA that came from T cells, B-cell-depleted T cells, or PBMCs.

Original processing methods: Nucleated cell number was recorded as an estimate derived from reference gene primer amplification. Sequencing used immunoSEQ multiplex PCR; TCRdb keeps in-frame clones, though not all of them. The DNA was the basis for D and trimming; V, J and clone size are from that table. The sample has around 220,000 clones, around 80% seen once; the top ten hold just under 20%. What was sequenced was peripheral blood. This receptor was obtained from a man younger than 45 with active or convalescent COVID-19.

This CDR3 is CASSSPGQGSYGYTF. The CDR3 coding sequence is TGCGCCAGCAGCTCCCCCGGACAGGGGAGCTATGGCTACACCTTC. V gene TRBV5-1 combines with J gene TRBJ1-2; TRBD1 aligns across 9 bases. Germline assignment: CDR1 SGHRS and CDR2 YFSETQ. The CDR3 has 15 residues. V shed 3 bases, J shed 4 bases, and the junction held 7 bases outside the gene matches.